Sequencing of this TCR beta chain was carried out in a study of regulatory T cells in long-lasting Graves disease (dated by TCRdb to about 2021). Regarding the research as a whole: In the newly diagnosed Graves' disease group, patients had been taking antithyroid drugs for less than 3 months. The study took place in China and was registered as a clinical trial. Persistent Graves' disease patients were compared with newly diagnosed Graves' disease patients by peripheral blood TCR sequencing and RNA sequencing. A total of about 33 samples were covered by TCR sequencing, comprising some 13 persistent and 20 or so newly diagnosed Graves' disease patients.

Sample time point, as interpreted from the label and publication: newly diagnosed GD, antithyroid drugs for less than 3 months. For both TCR sequencing and RNA sequencing, RNA was extracted from PBMCs in TRIzol. The diagnosis of Graves' disease was made according to American Thyroid Association guidelines. Recruitment of patients was carried out at an endocrinology department in Xi'an, China. Each patient gave about 9.1 milliliters of peripheral blood, collected in an EDTA anticoagulant tube. PBMCs were isolated by Ficoll Paque Plus density gradient separation without further T cell sorting. An Agilent 2100 Bioanalyzer and agarose gel were used to check RNA quality, and a NanoDrop 2000 was used to measure RNA concentration. From a lookup of the germline V gene, CDR1 and CDR2 are LGHNT and FRNRAP. V was cut back by 5 bases and J by 6 bases, leaving a gap of 10 bases between them. The CDR3 goes from the cysteine to the phenylalanine over 13 residues. Left in the record is the CDR3 DNA by itself, 39 bases read in frame from the first base.

This clonotype was detected ten times or more. No antigen is known for it. Qualities for individual bases were not recorded, and no much larger clone is one base off. Study-wide conclusions, independent of this receptor: Patients with persistent disease shared more public clonotypes (fewer than 3,000) than newly diagnosed patients did (approximately 990). Only the TCR beta chain was sequenced and analyzed. Lower TCR Shannon entropy and fewer highly expanded clones were observed in persistent Graves' disease patients than in newly diagnosed patients, which suggested clonal expansion. Peripheral blood alone was examined, since thyroid tissue, which constituted the primary lesion, could not be accessed. The small sample size was acknowledged by the authors as a limitation that may reduce accuracy. Persistent disease showed preferential use of TRBV28, TRBJ1-2 and TRBJ2-5, whereas newly diagnosed disease favored TRBV20-1 and TRBJ2-1.

The library was built by means of multiplex PCR. The run used an Illumina HiSeq 4000. iRepertoire HTBI primers and Arm-PCR amplification of CDR3 regions were used to construct TCR beta libraries. PCR products were gel purified before sequencing. From the authors' description of their analysis: A total of around 59 TRBV and some 15 TRBJ segments were identified across samples and were used for gene usage analysis of CDR3 amino acid clonotypes. COPE and FqMerger were used to merge the filtered high-quality paired reads into contigs. BLAST was used to align contigs to the IMGT TRBV, TRBD and TRBJ reference genes, and CDR3 was defined following IMGT. Clonotypes above 0.1% frequency were classified as highly expanded clones. Shannon entropy served as the measure of repertoire diversity, while the Gini coefficient captured V-J evenness. Clonotypes shared by more than one individual were considered public. TCRdb's own reprocessing of the public reads used fastp at Q25 and MiXCR and kept productive beta chains. Identical CDR3 proteins give one entry, which carries the most common genes and DNA. In this record, the V and J calls reflect TCRdb's handling and not the investigators' own analysis. For this sample there are 250,000 to 400,000 distinct CDR3 sequences; over 15% appear just once. More than 30% of the sample is taken by the ten largest.

This clonotype was obtained from a female donor with Graves disease. The chain employs TRBV12-5 and TRBJ2-2, with the D gene call left open. The specimen comprised peripheral blood mononuclear cells (PBMCs), sampled at new diagnosis, from a patient treated with antithyroid drugs. The DNA reads as follows: TGTGCTAGTGGTGCGATTAAGTCCGGGGAGCTGTTTTTT. The resulting protein is CASGAIKSGELFF. Supplemented by the reference TRBV12-5 and TRBJ2-2 proteins around the CDR3, the complete variable domain is DARVTQTPRHKVTEMGQEVTMRCQPILGHNTVFWYRQTMMQGLELLAYFRNRAPLDDSGMPKDRFSAEMPDATLATLKIQPSEPRDSAVYFCASGAIKSGELFFGEGSRLTVL.